The subject of this entry is one T cell receptor (beta chain). This specimen comes from a study of blood T cell repertoires in COVID-19. Study summary: The United States, Italy and Spain supplied acute and convalescent COVID-19 samples. The analysed material was cDNA or gDNA that came from T cells, B-cell-depleted T cells, or PBMCs.

CDR3 length equals 15 residues. Germline-derived CDR1 and CDR2 are MNHNY and SVGAGI (reference sequence). Trimming stripped 5 bases from V and 0 bases from J, with 8 bases between. As originally analysed: Amplification of reference gene primers provided the estimated nucleated cell counts. The protocol was immunoSEQ multiplex PCR, while the TCRdb copy is restricted to in-frame clones and leaves out a portion. V and J calls and clone size are those listed in that table; D and trimming were worked out from the DNA. The sample gives about 73,000 clones, over 80% of which show up once; 2.5% to 3% is in the top ten.

The sequence came from a man aged 80 or over with active or convalescent COVID-19. The sequenced sample consisted of peripheral blood. The gene calls are TRBV6-6 and TRBJ2-6; D is uncertain. The CDR3 DNA reads TGTGCCAGCAGTCCCTCGTACTCTGGGGCCAACGTCCTGACTTTC. Protein product: CASSPSYSGANVLTF.